Shown below are 13 T cell receptor beta chains from a single sample sequenced in a study of cytomegalovirus exposure and HLA in healthy donors. With 60 Vbeta and 13 Jbeta primers, the PCR was carried out. The repertoire was sequenced with immunoSEQ multiplex PCR; TCRdb's copy has only in-frame clones and lacks some. The sample has over 100,000 clones, and its top ten clones hold roughly 3.5%. Sequenced material: PBMCs. The origin of the receptors is a man aged 30 to 45 in good health and CMV-seronegative.

The chain links TRBV5-1 to TRBJ2-7; 9 bases match TRBD1. The CDR3 spans 18 residues. V trimming: 1 base; J trimming: 5 bases; junction bases outside the gene matches: 16. Germline V gene lookup returns CDR1 SGHRS and CDR2 YFSETQ. DNA for the CDR3: TGCGCCAGCAGCTTGAAAAATAAGTTCGGGACAGGGTTCCACGAGCAGTACTTC. It codes for CASSLKNKFGTGFHEQYF.

V gene TRBV6-4 combines with J gene TRBJ1-2; the D gene is possibly TRBD1 (6 bases). CDR1 is MRHNA, CDR2 SNTAGT, per germline. Trimming took 6 bases from V and 12 from J, leaving 20 bases between them. The CDR3 has 13 residues. DNA for the CDR3: TGTGCCAGCAGACCCTCCGGACAGTCACCCCACACCTTC. Its translation is CASRPSGQSPHTF.

V is TRBV27 and J is TRBJ2-1; the D gene is possibly TRBD1 (5 bases). Germline V gene lookup returns CDR1 MNHEY and CDR2 SMNVEV (reference sequence). The CDR3 extends over 15 amino acids. Trimming stripped 6 bases from V and 4 bases from J, with 16 bases between. CDR3 region: CASRQPGRGYNEQFF. CDR3 bases: TGTGCCAGCAGACAACCAGGAAGGGGATACAATGAGCAGTTCTTC.

The chain recombines TRBV19 with TRBJ1-2; D is uncertain. The CDR3 is made up of 15 amino acids. Trimming took off 5 bases at V and 3 bases at J, with 16 bases between the two ends. Germline assignment: CDR1 LNHDA and CDR2 SQIVND (reference sequence). The CDR3 nucleotides are TGTGCCAGTAGTCTGGCGGAGGGAGGCGACTATGGCTACACCTTC. Protein: CASSLAEGGDYGYTF.

The J gene is TRBJ2-3, the V gene TRBV12-2; the DNA was not used to check the table's D call, TRBD1. TRBV12-2 is a pseudogene. The CDR3 has 16 amino acids. CDR3 sequence reads: CASRLGAGGYWDTQYF. CDR3 bases: TGTGCAAGTCGCTTAGGGGCAGGGGGATATTGGGATACGCAGTATTTT.

This sequence joins TRBV6-5 and TRBJ2-2; 7 bases map to TRBD2. The CDR3 totals 15 residues. With 5 bases clipped from V and 7 bases from J, the junction kept 10 bases outside the gene matches. Germline CDR1 and CDR2: MNHEY and SVGAGI. The CDR3 sequence is CASSPLGGFGGELFF. The CDR3 region has the DNA TGTGCCAGCAGTCCTTTGGGGGGGTTTGGCGGGGAGCTGTTTTTT.

The chain recombines TRBV5-4 with TRBJ2-7; 7 bases are a match to TRBD1. V shed 0 bases and J 0 bases; nucleotides not matched to a gene: 9. This CDR3 is 17 amino acids long. Germline V gene sequence: CDR1 SGHNT, CDR2 YYREEE (reference sequence). The CDR3 bases are TGTGCCAGCAGCTTGGCCCAGGGGGTGGGGTTCTCCTACGAGCAGTACTTC. Translation gives CASSLAQGVGFSYEQYF.

Comments on this clone: The sample contains more than one DNA sequence encoding this CDR3. The V call is TRBV18, the J call TRBJ1-6; D might be TRBD1 (6 bases). The V gene's germline CDR1 is KGHSH and CDR2 LQKENI. This CDR3 is built from 14 residues. V dropped 3 bases and J dropped 8 bases, with 11 bases sitting between them. CDR3 in amino acids: CASSPRQDDSPLHF. CDR3 in DNA: TGTGCCAGCTCACCGCGACAGGACGATTCACCCCTCCACTTT.

CDR3 nucleotide sequence: TGTGCCATCAGTGACAGACACCCCAGCTCCTACGAGCAGTACTTC. Translated: CAISDRHPSSYEQYF. The chain has TRBV10-3 and TRBJ2-7, with D hard to call. The CDR3 is 15 residues long. Germline V gene lookup returns CDR1 ENHRY and CDR2 SYGVKD. Between the trimmed V and J ends, which lost 3 bases and 0 bases, there was a span of 12 bases.

CDR3 amino acids: CASKGSGGSSYEQYF. As DNA, the CDR3 is TGTGCCAGCAAAGGATCCGGGGGAAGCTCCTACGAGCAGTACTTC. V usage is TRBV6-6 and J usage is TRBJ2-7, with D possibly TRBD2 on 6 matching bases. The germline CDR1 and CDR2 sequences are MNHNY and SVGAGI (reference sequence). The CDR3 length is 15 residues. V lost 7 bases and J 0 bases, leaving 16 bases between the germline ends.

J is TRBJ2-1 and V is TRBV19; D gene uncertain. The CDR3 length is 13 residues. Germline-derived CDR1 and CDR2 are LNHDA and SQIVND (reference sequence). Between the trimmed V and J ends, which lost 5 bases and 8 bases, there was a span of 13 bases. Here the CDR3 reads CASSPNPRDEQFF. CDR3 nucleotide sequence: TGTGCCAGTAGTCCTAACCCCCGGGATGAGCAGTTCTTC.

The chain links TRBV5-1 to TRBJ2-1; 9 bases match TRBD1. V shed 4 bases, J shed 6 bases, and the junction held 8 bases outside the gene matches. CDR3 length equals 15 residues. Germline V gene data show CDR1 as SGHRS and CDR2 as YFSETQ. The CDR3 loop reads CASSVRGQGINEQFF. CDR3 coding DNA: TGCGCCAGCAGCGTCCGGGGACAGGGAATCAATGAGCAGTTCTTC.

The V and J genes are TRBV5-1 and TRBJ1-5, with D hard to call. The CDR3 consists of 13 residues. V was cut by 0 bases and J by 7 bases, with 8 bases left in between. Germline CDR1 is SGHRS and CDR2 is YFSETQ. CDR3 in DNA: TGCGCCAGCAGCTTGGTCGGGAGGCAGCCCCAGCATTTT. Encoded protein: CASSLVGRQPQHF.